The rows below give T cell receptor beta chains drawn from one sample of a study of human T cells and chemical hapten exposure. TCRdb reprocessed the RACE reads via MiXCR and lists one record per CDR3 protein. Counted here are about 380,000 distinct CDR3 sequences, 4% to 5.5% occurring once; the ten biggest clones make up around 2%. The material sequenced was whole blood, taken in connection with sensitization to the hapten diphenylcyclopropenone (DPC). The receptors derive from a woman in her forties or fifties with alopecia areata. Some clones in this sample may be carry-over from other donors' samples. Each CDR3 is given with its conserved first and last residue. A D gene is named only where the DNA matches it firmly. Not every row has a clone size; where given, it reads once, few, many or a size class.

>TRBD2|TRBV12-3/TRBV12-4|few|TRBJ2-3
CASTATSGRTDTQYF
>-|TRBV30|-|TRBJ1-4
CAWSFEGRPPEKLFF
>-|TRBV6-5|few|TRBJ2-7
CASSYSNPSEQYF
>TRBD2|TRBV6-5|few|TRBJ2-7
CASRLGLAGVLEQYF
>-|TRBV6-2/TRBV6-3|many|TRBJ2-7
CASKRSYEQYF
>TRBD2|TRBV9|-|TRBJ2-5
CASSATSGGETQYF
>-|TRBV20-1|few|TRBJ1-6
CSAPSGGSYNSPLHF
>TRBD2|TRBV27|many|TRBJ2-7
CASSLVGGGYEQYF
>-|TRBV7-9|many|TRBJ2-7
CASSPRGDYEQYF
>-|TRBV5-5|many|TRBJ1-5
CASSLMVWQSNQPQHF
>-|TRBV6-6|-|TRBJ2-3
CASSYVGSSVWPDTQYF
>-|TRBV12-3/TRBV12-4|many|TRBJ1-5
CASRQGYQPQHF
>TRBD1|TRBV20-1|few|TRBJ2-6
CSAVGQNGANVLTF
>-|TRBV9|many|TRBJ2-2
CASSPTGFVGTGELFF